The 27 T cell receptor beta chains presented below share a single source sample, sequenced in a study of blood T cell repertoires in COVID-19. Profiled with immunoSEQ multiplex PCR; TCRdb holds only in-frame clones, not every one. The sample includes 250,000 to 400,000 clones, about nine tenths of them seen just once. The sequencing input was peripheral blood. The receptors stem from a woman in her twenties or thirties with COVID-19, enrolled during active disease.

The chain uses TRBV5-1 and TRBJ1-5; 9 nucleotides line up with TRBD1. Trimming removed 4 bases from V and 4 bases from J; junction bases left unmatched: 6. CDR1 and CDR2 (germline): SGHRS, YFSETQ. This CDR3 comprises 15 residues. Here the CDR3 DNA reads TGCGCCAGCAGCCCGGGGACAGGGCTGAATCAGCCCCAGCATTTT. This sequence encodes CASSPGTGLNQPQHF.

V is TRBV11-2 and J is TRBJ2-4, with TRBD2 matching 7 bases. The CDR3 contains 15 residues. CDR1 is SGHAT, CDR2 FQNNGV, per germline. Trimming cost V 5 bases and J 3 bases; bases outside gene matches: 7. In DNA, the CDR3 is TGTGCCAGCAGCGTCGGGACTACTTACAAAAACATTCAGTACTTC. Protein product: CASSVGTTYKNIQYF.

This clone was seen once. The V call is TRBV6-2 or TRBV6-3, the J call TRBJ1-5; D remains unclear. V was cut by 4 bases and J by 3 bases, with 7 bases left in between. Germline loops: CDR1 MNHEY, CDR2 SVGEGT. The CDR3 extends over 13 amino acids. The DNA for the CDR3 is TGTGCCAGCAGTTGGGAGATCAATCAGCCCCAGCATTTT. This encodes CASSWEINQPQHF.

The rearrangement joins TRBV7-9 to TRBJ1-2; the D gene is possibly TRBD1 (6 bases). The CDR3 totals 14 residues. Germline assignment: CDR1 SEHNR and CDR2 FQNEAQ (reference sequence). The ends were cut back, 4 bases at V and 1 base at J, with 10 bases in the middle. In DNA, the CDR3 is TGTGCCAGCAGCTCGGGGGGCGTTAACTATGGCTACACCTTC. Protein product: CASSSGGVNYGYTF.

The rearrangement joins TRBV12-3 or TRBV12-4 to TRBJ1-5, with D tentatively TRBD1 (5 bases). CDR3 length equals 13 residues. V lost 3 bases to trimming and J lost 3 bases, with 6 bases between them. Here the CDR3 reads CASSLTVNQPQHF. Written as DNA, the CDR3 is TGTGCCAGCAGTTTGACAGTCAATCAGCCCCAGCATTTT.

The chain is built from TRBV2 and TRBJ2-6, with TRBD1 as a possible D gene (5 bases). Trimming removed 9 bases from V and 4 bases from J, with 10 bases in between. Germline-derived CDR1 and CDR2 are SNHLY and FYNNEI. The CDR3 is made up of 13 amino acids. The CDR3 spells CARSGLGANVLTF. DNA for the CDR3: TGTGCCAGATCAGGGTTAGGGGCCAACGTCCTGACTTTC.

The V and J genes are TRBV2 and TRBJ1-3; no clear D gene. CDR1 and CDR2 (germline): SNHLY, FYNNEI. CDR3 size: 13 residues. Trimming shortened V by 1 base and J by 4 bases, and 5 bases separated the two germline ends. CDR3 loop: CASSEVPGNTIYF. The CDR3 DNA reads TGTGCCAGCAGTGAAGTCCCGGGAAACACCATATATTTT.

The count of this clone is one. The chain is built from TRBV13 and TRBJ2-3; TRBD1 is a possible D gene (6 bases). In germline, CDR1 is PRHDT, CDR2 FYEKMQ (reference sequence). The germline V and J ends were trimmed by 1 base and 2 bases, with 16 bases remaining between them. The CDR3 has 17 amino acids. The CDR3 nucleotides are TGTGCCAGCAGCTTAGCCTCAGGGGACCACCTCACAGATACGCAGTATTTT. It codes for CASSLASGDHLTDTQYF.

Details on this clone: One end of the junction is discordant with germline, which a read error may explain. The chain combines TRBV11-3 with TRBJ1-1, with D hard to call. This CDR3 contains 11 residues. Germline V lookup: CDR1 SGHNT, CDR2 YENEEA. Written as DNA, the CDR3 is TGTGCCAGCAGCTTAGGGGCTGAAACTTTCTTT. Translation gives CASSLGAETFF.

Only a few counts were recorded for this clone. V gene TRBV5-5 combines with J gene TRBJ1-2; D uncertain. Trimming left V 0 bases short and J 4 bases short, with 10 bases between. This CDR3 is 14 amino acids long. Germline CDR1 and CDR2: SGHKS and YYEKEE (reference sequence). CDR3 loop: CASSLEEGIYGYTF. The CDR3 nucleotides read TGTGCCAGCAGCTTGGAAGAGGGCATCTATGGCTACACCTTC.

The chain uses TRBV6-6 and TRBJ2-3, with TRBD1 matching 9 bases. V lost 4 bases and J lost 6; bases outside the gene matches: 8. CDR1 and CDR2 (germline): MNHNY, SVGAGI (reference sequence). This CDR3 is built from 15 residues. This CDR3 is CASSSRTGDIDTQYF. CDR3 DNA sequence: TGTGCCAGCAGTTCCCGGACAGGGGATATTGATACGCAGTATTTT.

The V and J genes are TRBV6-5 and TRBJ1-6; TRBD1 matches at 8 bases. Germline values: CDR1 MNHEY, CDR2 SVGAGI. This CDR3 is built from 15 residues. Trimming removed 5 bases from V and 7 bases from J; junction bases left unmatched: 7. CDR3 bases: TGTGCCAGCAGTCCCCGGGACAGGTCAAATTCACCCCTCCACTTT. Its protein product is CASSPRDRSNSPLHF.

The chain recombines TRBV27 with TRBJ2-7, with 13 bases aligning to TRBD2. V shed 5 bases, J shed 2 bases, and the junction held 6 bases outside the gene matches. The germline CDR1 and CDR2 sequences are MNHEY and SMNVEV (reference sequence). CDR3 length: 16 residues. The CDR3 nucleotides read TGTGCCAGCAGTCCCCGACTAGCGGGGGGTGCCTACGAGCAGTACGTC. It translates to CASSPRLAGGAYEQYV.

The chain has TRBV5-1 and TRBJ2-2; TRBD2 matches at 8 bases. Trimming removed 1 base from V and 4 bases from J; junction bases left unmatched: 3. CDR1 and CDR2 (germline): SGHRS, YFSETQ. The CDR3 extends over 15 amino acids. CDR3 sequence: CASSLSGGSTGELFF. CDR3 in DNA: TGCGCCAGCAGCTTGAGCGGGGGCTCCACCGGGGAGCTGTTTTTT.

The gene calls are TRBV6-1 and TRBJ1-3; D might be TRBD1 (5 bases). CDR1 is MNHNS and CDR2 is SASEGT in the germline V gene. The CDR3 is made up of 17 amino acids. Trimming shortened V by 1 base and J by 5 bases, and 18 bases separated the two germline ends. This chain's CDR3 is CASSEESQGSFRNTIYF. CDR3 sequence (DNA): TGTGCCAGCAGTGAAGAGAGCCAGGGATCGTTCCGAAACACCATATATTTT.

The rearrangement links TRBV29-1 to TRBJ1-1, with D uncertain. V was shortened by 6 bases and J by 1 base, with 9 bases between the two germline ends. The germline V gene encodes CDR1 SQVTM and CDR2 ANQGSEA. The CDR3 covers 12 residues. The CDR3 region is CSVRRGNTEAFF. In DNA, the CDR3 is TGCAGCGTACGCCGGGGGAACACTGAAGCTTTCTTT.

The J gene is TRBJ2-3, the V gene TRBV2; possible D gene TRBD1, 5 bases. This CDR3 is 13 amino acids long. The germline V gene has CDR1 SNHLY and CDR2 FYNNEI. Trimming removed 3 bases at V and 7 bases at J, with 11 bases between. The CDR3 DNA follows: TGTGCCAGCAGTGAGTCTACAGGCTATACGCAGTATTTT. Protein product: CASSESTGYTQYF.

The chain carries TRBV5-1 and TRBJ1-2; 7 positions match TRBD1. Per the germline V gene, CDR1 is SGHRS and CDR2 is YFSETQ. This CDR3 is built from 14 residues. V was clipped by 7 bases and J by 2 bases; unmatched bases: 8. The CDR3 spells CASGSRQGNYGYTF. DNA for the CDR3: TGCGCCAGCGGATCCCGACAGGGAAACTATGGCTACACCTTC. Supplemented by reference TRBV5-1 and TRBJ1-2, the full variable domain reads KAGVTQTPRYLIKTRGQQVTLSCSPISGHRSVSWYQQTPGQGLQFLFEYFSETQRNKGNFPGRFSGRQFSNSRSEMNVSTLELGDSALYLCASGSRQGNYGYTFGSGTRLTVV.

The rearrangement links TRBV7-9 to TRBJ2-1; TRBD2 matches at 12 bases. The trim removed 3 bases at V and 10 bases at J, leaving 16 bases unmatched. Looked up from germline, CDR1 is SEHNR and CDR2 is FQNEAQ (reference sequence). The CDR3 spans 18 residues. CDR3 sequence: CASSFPGRLAGGPGEQFF. For the CDR3, the DNA is TGTGCCAGCAGCTTCCCGGGGCGGCTAGCGGGGGGGCCCGGAGAGCAGTTCTTC.

This chain connects TRBV3-1 (or the pseudogene TRBV3-2) to TRBJ2-1; D might be TRBD1 (5 bases). Germline V lookup: CDR1 LGHDT, CDR2 YNNKEL (reference sequence). V dropped 8 bases and J dropped 8 bases, with 10 bases sitting between them. The length of the CDR3 is 11 residues. This CDR3 is CASQGADEQFF. Written as DNA, the CDR3 is TGTGCCAGCCAAGGGGCCGATGAGCAGTTCTTC.

The chain couples TRBV2 to TRBJ2-7; D is undetermined. This CDR3 is built from 12 residues. V gave up 7 bases and J gave up 4 bases, with 11 bases separating them. Germline loops: CDR1 SNHLY, CDR2 FYNNEI. The CDR3 DNA reads TGTGCCAGCACCCGACTGCAATACGAGCAGTACGTC. Residues: CASTRLQYEQYV.

This clone has only a few counts. For the CDR3, the DNA is TGTGCCAGCAGCTTGGCGGGGGTACTTATGGAGCAGTACTTC. Amino acid sequence: CASSLAGVLMEQYF. The V and J genes are TRBV11-3 and TRBJ2-7; 7 bases map to TRBD2. The CDR3 totals 14 residues. Trimming took 3 bases from V and 7 from J; bases not matched to a gene: 9. Germline CDR1 reads SGHNT; CDR2 reads YENEEA.

This rearrangement joins TRBV29-1 to TRBJ2-1; D remains ambiguous. V was shortened by 7 bases and J by 6 bases, with 13 bases between the two germline ends. The germline V gene encodes CDR1 SQVTM and CDR2 ANQGSEA. CDR3 length: 12 residues. The CDR3 here is CSGYRVGNEQFF. The CDR3 bases are TGCAGCGGGTACCGAGTTGGCAATGAGCAGTTCTTC.

The chain uses TRBV24-1 and TRBJ2-5; 8 positions match TRBD2. Germline values: CDR1 KGHDR, CDR2 SFDVKD. The CDR3 consists of 17 residues. J was trimmed by 0 bases and V by 4 bases; bases with no gene match: 9. CDR3 DNA sequence: TGTGCCACCAGTGACCCACGGGGGGGGGCTTACCAAGAGACCCAGTACTTC. Encoded protein: CATSDPRGGAYQETQYF.

This chain links TRBV5-8 with TRBJ2-4; 7 bases align to TRBD1. The germline CDR1 and CDR2 sequences are SGHTS and YDEGEE. The CDR3 consists of 16 residues. Trimming removed 3 bases from V and 0 bases from J; junction bases left unmatched: 6. In DNA form, the CDR3 reads TGTGCCAGCAGCTACGGACAGGCGTTAGCCAAAAACATTCAGTACTTC. Amino acid sequence: CASSYGQALAKNIQYF.

The rearrangement links TRBV2 to TRBJ2-1; 12 nucleotides agree with TRBD2. Unmatched junction bases numbered 5, after V lost 4 bases and J lost 1 base. The germline V gene encodes CDR1 SNHLY and CDR2 FYNNEI. The CDR3 length is 17 residues. CDR3 sequence (DNA): TGTGCCAGCAGTGGACTAGCGGGGGCCAGGTCCTACAATGAGCAGTTCTTC. Protein: CASSGLAGARSYNEQFF.

The chain has TRBV3-1 (or the pseudogene TRBV3-2) and TRBJ2-5; 7 bases are shared with TRBD1. J lost 4 bases, V lost 2 bases, and 10 bases had no gene match. The CDR3 spans 16 residues. Germline CDR1 LGHDT, CDR2 YNNKEL (reference sequence). The CDR3 DNA follows: TGTGCCAGCAGCCAACTTCTCCTAGGGGGCGGAGAGACCCAGTACTTC. Encoded protein: CASSQLLLGGGETQYF.